These 10 T cell receptor beta chains originate from one sample sequenced in a study of long-term antiretroviral therapy in people with HIV. The libraries were made with immunoSEQ v3.0 at survey level. The protocol was immunoSEQ multiplex PCR, while the TCRdb copy is restricted to in-frame clones and leaves out a portion. The data show about 32,000 clones, 95% to 98% seen once. The sample was unsorted PBMCs, taken 7.6 years after starting antiretroviral therapy. These receptors were taken from a man aged 25 to 40 with HIV.

This chain connects TRBV6-6 to TRBJ2-7, with no clear D. In germline, CDR1 is MNHNY, CDR2 SVGAGI (reference sequence). The CDR3 totals 13 residues. Trimming took 2 bases from V and 0 from J, leaving 5 bases between them. DNA of the CDR3: TGTGCCAGCAGTTACGCTCTCTCCTACGAGCAGTACTTC. This codes for CASSYALSYEQYF.

The gene calls are TRBV10-3 and TRBJ2-5; TRBD2 might be the D (5 bases). The CDR3 loop spans 17 amino acids. Trimming removed 6 bases at V and 4 bases at J, with 24 bases between. The germline CDR1 and CDR2 sequences are ENHRY and SYGVKD. This CDR3 is CAIRAATRSGLGETQYF. The CDR3 DNA follows: TGTGCCATCAGGGCCGCAACTAGAAGTGGCTTAGGAGAGACCCAGTACTTC.

The gene calls are TRBV9 and TRBJ1-2, with D possibly being TRBD1 (6 bases). Looked up from germline, CDR1 is SGDLS and CDR2 is YYNGEE. This CDR3 is built from 14 residues. Trimming cost V 3 bases and J 8 bases, with 17 bases left between them. CDR3 amino acids: CASSGRGSGGGYTF. The CDR3 nucleotides read TGTGCCAGCAGCGGTCGGGGCTCGGGGGGCGGCTACACCTTC.

This sequence joins TRBV7-8 and TRBJ1-5; tentative D call: TRBD1 (6 bases). Trimming took off 7 bases at V and 3 bases at J, with 10 bases between the two ends. The germline V gene encodes CDR1 SGHVS and CDR2 FQNEAQ. This CDR3 has 13 residues. CDR3 protein: CASKRGANQPQHF. The CDR3 DNA follows: TGTGCCAGCAAGAGGGGGGCCAATCAGCCCCAGCATTTT.

This clone was observed a single time. This chain connects TRBV9 to TRBJ2-1; 13 bases align to TRBD2. This CDR3 spans 17 amino acids. From germline, CDR1 is SGDLS and CDR2 YYNGEE. Trimming at V came to 4 bases and at J to 2 bases, leaving 6 bases not matched to a gene. The CDR3 nucleotides read TGTGCCAGCAGCCCTCGACTAGCGGGGGGACCCTACAATGAGCAGTTCTTC. Amino acid sequence: CASSPRLAGGPYNEQFF.

The chain recombines TRBV27 with TRBJ2-7, with D uncertain. This CDR3 contains 14 residues. V was trimmed by 2 bases and J by 3 bases, leaving 11 bases between them. Germline V gene data show CDR1 as MNHEY and CDR2 as SMNVEV (reference sequence). The CDR3 coding sequence is TGTGCCAGCAGTTTAGAGGCAGGCTACTACGAGCAGTACTTC. Its translation is CASSLEAGYYEQYF.

The chain links TRBV11-2 to TRBJ2-7; unclear D gene. CDR3 length: 12 residues. Germline V CDR1 and CDR2: SGHAT, FQNNGV. Trimming left V 5 bases short and J 4 bases short, with 9 bases between. The CDR3 bases are TGTGCCAGCAGCAAGACACGGTACGAGCAGTACTTC. The encoded protein is CASSKTRYEQYF. The complete variable domain, with remaining parts taken from reference TRBV11-2 and TRBJ2-7, reads EAGVAQSPRYKIIEKRQSVAFWCNPISGHATLYWYQQILGQGPKLLIQFQNNGVVDDSQLPKDRFSAERLKGVDSTLKIQPAKLEDSAVYLCASSKTRYEQYFGPGTRLTVT.

The gene calls are TRBV20-1 and TRBJ1-2; D unresolved. Looked up from germline, CDR1 is DFQATT and CDR2 is SNEGSKA (reference sequence). This CDR3 is built from 11 residues. Trimming left V 1 base short and J 6 bases short, with 6 bases between. Here the CDR3 DNA reads TGCAGTGCTAGAGTGGCCGATGGCTACACCTTC. Protein: CSARVADGYTF.

V is TRBV7-2 and J is TRBJ1-4; D perhaps matches TRBD1 (5 bases). CDR1 is SGHTA, CDR2 FQGNSA, per germline. The ends were cut back, 5 bases at V and 8 bases at J, with 18 bases in the middle. The CDR3 covers 15 residues. CDR3: CASSPQAGPDEKLFF. The CDR3 DNA sequence: TGTGCCAGCAGCCCTCAGGCAGGGCCGGACGAAAAACTGTTTTTT.

This chain links TRBV19 with TRBJ2-7; D is ambiguous. The V end was cut by 5 bases, the J end by 4 bases, with 15 bases between. Germline lookup yields CDR1 LNHDA and CDR2 SQIVND (reference sequence). The CDR3 loop spans 14 amino acids. CDR3 sequence: CASSLTLGLYEQYF. In DNA, the CDR3 is TGTGCCAGTAGTCTAACCCTTGGCTTGTACGAGCAGTACTTC.